A selection of T cell receptor beta chains follows, all from one sample in a study of cytomegalovirus exposure and HLA in healthy donors. The repertoire was sequenced with immunoSEQ multiplex PCR; TCRdb's copy has only in-frame clones and lacks some. The sample includes over 30,000 clones, about 60% of them seen just once. The sequenced sample was PBMCs. The source of these receptors is a middle-aged man in good health and CMV-seropositive. Both conserved end residues are part of each CDR3. The D gene is left open where the match is weak. Part of the rows lack a size; the others show once, few, many or a class for expanded clones.

D	J	size	V	DNA	CDR3
-	TRBJ2-5	-	TRBV15	TGTGCCACCAGCAGATGGGGGCAGCGGGGTCAAGAGACCCAGTACTTC	CATSRWGQRGQETQYF
-	TRBJ2-3	once	TRBV5-1	TGCGCCAGCAGCCCCACTAGCACAGATACGCAGTATTTT	CASSPTSTDTQYF
-	TRBJ2-7	-	TRBV29-1	TGCAGCGTATTACTCTCCTACGAGCAGTACTTC	CSVLLSYEQYF
TRBD1	TRBJ2-4	-	TRBV30	TGTGCCTGGAGTCGAACCGGACAGGGAGCCATTCAGTACTTC	CAWSRTGQGAIQYF
TRBD1	TRBJ2-3	-	TRBV6-5	TGTGCCAGCGCTGGGACAGCAAGCACAGATACGCAGTATTTT	CASAGTASTDTQYF
TRBD1	TRBJ1-2	-	TRBV7-2	TGTGCCAGCAGCTCGGGACAGGGGAATGGCTACACCTTC	CASSSGQGNGYTF
-	TRBJ2-7	-	TRBV6-5	TGTGCCAGCAGTTACTCGGCGGGACCTCCCTACGAGCAGTACTTC	CASSYSAGPPYEQYF
-	TRBJ1-3	-	TRBV30	TGTGCCTCGACGCGGACTGGAAACACCATATATTTT	CASTRTGNTIYF
-	TRBJ1-1	-	TRBV7-9	TGTGCCAGCAGTCCTAAAAAGGGGGACACTGAAGCTTTCTTT	CASSPKKGDTEAFF
TRBD2	TRBJ2-7	once	TRBV7-9	TGTGCCAGCAGCCCTACGGGAGGCGAGCAGTACTTC	CASSPTGGEQYF
-	TRBJ1-6	-	TRBV25-1	TGTGCCAGCAGTGGGCAGGGGAAGGGTAATTCACCCCTCCACTTT	CASSGQGKGNSPLHF